This T cell receptor (beta chain) originates from a study of blood T cell repertoires in COVID-19. Study summary: There were acute and convalescent COVID-19 samples, and they came from the United States, Italy and Spain. In each case, the material was cDNA or gDNA derived from T cells, B-cell-depleted T cells, or PBMCs.

V lost 2 bases and J lost 2; bases outside the gene matches: 16. The CDR3 is made up of 19 amino acids. CDR1 and CDR2 from the germline V gene are MDHEN and SYDVKM. In the study's own analysis: Using reference gene primer amplification, nucleated cell counts were estimated. The protocol was immunoSEQ multiplex PCR, while the TCRdb copy is restricted to in-frame clones and leaves out a portion. V, J and clone size are those of that table, while D and trimming were read from the DNA. The sample includes about 58,000 clones, more than 70% seen only once; the top ten take roughly 4.3%. The sequence derives from a man aged 35-49 years with active COVID-19. The chain uses TRBV28 and TRBJ2-5, with TRBD2 matching 8 bases. Sample: peripheral blood. As DNA, the CDR3 is TGTGCCAGCAGTTTACCACCTTTCGTAGTAGCGGGAAATCAAGAGACCCAGTACTTC. It codes for CASSLPPFVVAGNQETQYF.